The sequence of this TCR beta chain was determined in a study of blood T cell repertoires in COVID-19. Study as a whole: Nucleic acid was either cDNA or gDNA, and it came from T cells, B-cell-depleted T cells, or PBMCs.

Looked up from germline, CDR1 is KGHDR and CDR2 is SFDVKD. The V gene lost 5 bases and the J gene lost 11 bases, with 18 bases spanning the gap. The CDR3 spans 15 residues. This table comes from immunoSEQ multiplex PCR, and its TCRdb copy is limited to in-frame clones, with some not included. This table has a few hundred thousand clones, roughly 84% appearing once. The genes are TRBV24-1 and TRBJ2-6, with a possible D match to TRBD1 (8 bases). Sequenced material: PBMCs or T cells enriched from blood (not recorded which). The sequence was collected from a woman in her forties who had recovered from COVID-19. The CDR3 region has the DNA TGTGCCACCAGTGGGCAGGGGGCGGGAGTAGACGTCCTGACTTTC. Amino acids: CATSGQGAGVDVLTF.